A selection of T cell receptor beta chains follows, all from one sample in a study of T cells in localized non-small cell lung cancer. Clones were sequenced by immunoSEQ multiplex PCR, and TCRdb holds only the in-frame ones, with some missing. The sample has fewer than 40,000 clones; approximately 86% are singletons. Sequenced here: peripheral blood mononuclear cells, sampled before any cancer treatment. The receptors shown here come from a man between 40 and 69 years old with stage III lung adenocarcinoma. Each CDR3 is given with its conserved first and last residue. A D gene is named only where the DNA matches it firmly. Rows may omit the clone size; those that give it use once, few, many or a size class.

j_call d_call clone_size v_call cdr3_nt cdr3_aa
TRBJ1-1 . . TRBV30 TGTGCCTGGAGCATCGGGAGGACTGAAGCTTTCTTT CAWSIGRTEAFF
TRBJ1-5 . . TRBV6-1 TGTGCCAGCAGTGAATTTTGGGGAGTGGGTCAGCCCCAGCATTTT CASSEFWGVGQPQHF
TRBJ2-7 . . TRBV7-2 TGTGCCAGCAGCTCCTTGACTCTCCCCTCCTACGAGCAGTACTTC CASSSLTLPSYEQYF
TRBJ1-1 TRBD1 . TRBV7-3 TGTGCCAGCAGCTTGACAGGGGCCCCTGAAGCTTTCTTT CASSLTGAPEAFF
TRBJ2-1 . once TRBV4-3 TGCGCCAGCAGCGCGGAATTAGGGGGACGCTCCTACAATGAGCAGTTCTTC CASSAELGGRSYNEQFF
TRBJ1-3 . . TRBV5-4 TGTGCCAGCAGCCTTGGCGTTGGGTCCGGAAACACCATATATTTT CASSLGVGSGNTIYF
TRBJ1-6 . . TRBV11-2 TGTGCCAGCAGCTTAGGGACGGTGAATTCACCCCTCCACTTT CASSLGTVNSPLHF
TRBJ2-7 . . TRBV11-3 TGTGCCAGCAGCTTAAGGGGCCACGGTCCCTACGAGCAGTACTTC CASSLRGHGPYEQYF
TRBJ2-5 . . TRBV6-4 TGTGCCAGCAGTGAATCTAAGTTCGGTGAGGGATTAGGAAAGACCCAGTACTTC CASSESKFGEGLGKTQYF
TRBJ2-7 . . TRBV6-1 TGTGCCAGCAGTGAAAGCAGGGAGACTATTAAGAGGGACTTC CASSESRETIKRDF
TRBJ1-1 . medium-sized TRBV7-9 TGTGCCAGCAGCTTCGGAGGGAACACTGAAGCTTTCTTT CASSFGGNTEAFF